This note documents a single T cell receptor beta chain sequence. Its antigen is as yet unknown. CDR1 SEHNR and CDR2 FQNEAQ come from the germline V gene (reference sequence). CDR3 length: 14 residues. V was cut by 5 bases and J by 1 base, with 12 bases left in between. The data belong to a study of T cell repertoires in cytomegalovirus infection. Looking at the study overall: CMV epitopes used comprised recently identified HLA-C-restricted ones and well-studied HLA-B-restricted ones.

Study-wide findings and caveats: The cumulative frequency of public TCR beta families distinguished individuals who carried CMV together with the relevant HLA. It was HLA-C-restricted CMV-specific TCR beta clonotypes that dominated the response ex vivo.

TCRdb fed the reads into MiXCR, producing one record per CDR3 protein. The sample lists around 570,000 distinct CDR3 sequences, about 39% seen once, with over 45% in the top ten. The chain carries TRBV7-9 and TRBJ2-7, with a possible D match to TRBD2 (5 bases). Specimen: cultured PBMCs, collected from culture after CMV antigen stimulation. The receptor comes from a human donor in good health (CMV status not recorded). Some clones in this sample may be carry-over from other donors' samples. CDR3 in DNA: TGTGCCAGCAGCGTGGAGGTCTGGTCCTACGAGCAGTACTTC. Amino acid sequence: CASSVEVWSYEQYF. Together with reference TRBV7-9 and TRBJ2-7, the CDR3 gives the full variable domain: DTGVSQNPRHKITKRGQNVTFRCDPISEHNRLYWYRQTLGQGPEFLTYFQNEAQLEKSRLLSDRFSAERPKGSFSTLEIQRTEQGDSAMYLCASSVEVWSYEQYFGPGTRLTVT.